This TCR beta chain was captured in a study of early T cells in non-severe SARS-CoV-2 infection. The CDR3 has 14 amino acids. V was trimmed by 7 bases and J by 5 bases, leaving 17 bases between them. TCRdb re-analysed the 5' RACE reads in MiXCR, keeping a single row per CDR3 protein. The sample lists approximately 50,000 distinct CDR3 sequences; 7.5% to 9.5% were seen once. The TCR comes from an adult who was a healthcare worker with PCR-confirmed SARS-CoV-2 infection or an uninfected control (not recorded which). The genes are TRBV12-3 or TRBV12-4 and TRBJ1-1, with D perhaps TRBD1 (5 bases). Sequencing was carried out using whole blood. The CDR3 sequence is CASTPGGVGTEAFF. CDR3 nucleotides: TGTGCCAGCACCCCTGGGGGGGTTGGTACTGAAGCTTTCTTT.